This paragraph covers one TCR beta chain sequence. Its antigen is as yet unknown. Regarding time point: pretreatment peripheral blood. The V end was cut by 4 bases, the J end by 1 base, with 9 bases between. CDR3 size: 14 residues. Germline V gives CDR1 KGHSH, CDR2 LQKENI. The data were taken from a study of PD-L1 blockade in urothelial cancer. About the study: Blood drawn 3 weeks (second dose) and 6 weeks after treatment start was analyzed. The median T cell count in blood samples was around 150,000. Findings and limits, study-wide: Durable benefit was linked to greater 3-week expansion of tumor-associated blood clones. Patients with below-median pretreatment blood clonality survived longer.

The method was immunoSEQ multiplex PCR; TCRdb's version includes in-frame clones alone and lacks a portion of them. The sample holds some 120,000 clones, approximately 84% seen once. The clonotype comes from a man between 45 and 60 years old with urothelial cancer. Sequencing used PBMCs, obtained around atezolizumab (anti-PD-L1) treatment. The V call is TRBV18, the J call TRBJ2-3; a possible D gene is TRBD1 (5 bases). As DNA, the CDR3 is TGTGCCAGCTCACGCGCGACAGGCACAGATACGCAGTATTTT. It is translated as CASSRATGTDTQYF.